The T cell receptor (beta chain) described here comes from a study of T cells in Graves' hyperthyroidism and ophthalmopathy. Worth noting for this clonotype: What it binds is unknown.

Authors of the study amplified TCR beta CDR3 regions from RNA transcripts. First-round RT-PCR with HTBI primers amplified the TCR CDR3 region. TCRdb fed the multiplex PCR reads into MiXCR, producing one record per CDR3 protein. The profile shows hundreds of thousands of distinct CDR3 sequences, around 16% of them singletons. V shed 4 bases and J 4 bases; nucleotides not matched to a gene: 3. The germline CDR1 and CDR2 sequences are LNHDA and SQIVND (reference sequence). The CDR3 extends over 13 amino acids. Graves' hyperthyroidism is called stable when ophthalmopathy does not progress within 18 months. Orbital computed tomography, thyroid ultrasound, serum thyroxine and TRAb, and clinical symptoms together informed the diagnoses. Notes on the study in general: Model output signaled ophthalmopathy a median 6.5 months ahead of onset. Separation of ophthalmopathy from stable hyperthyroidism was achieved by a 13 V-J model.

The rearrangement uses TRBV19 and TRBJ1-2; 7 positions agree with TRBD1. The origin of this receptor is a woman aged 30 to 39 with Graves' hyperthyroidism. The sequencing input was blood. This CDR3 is CASSTAGGYGYTF. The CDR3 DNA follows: TGTGCCAGTAGTACAGCAGGGGGCTATGGCTACACCTTC.